The present T cell receptor (beta chain) was sequenced within a study of cytomegalovirus exposure and HLA in healthy donors. For this clone: Its target is not known.

13 Jbeta primers and 60 Vbeta primers were used for the PCR. Assay used: immunoSEQ multiplex PCR; TCRdb lists only in-frame clones, some missing. Counted here are 200,000 to 250,000 clones, just under 70% occurring once; the ten biggest clones make up 2.6%. Findings of the study overall: Overall, roughly 150 TCR beta chains were annotated as cytomegalovirus-associated. The authors later linked a missense DCLRE1C variant to TCR beta V- and J-gene trimming. As immune exposure information, only CMV serostatus was available.

This CDR3 comprises 16 residues. Looked up from germline, CDR1 is SGHRS and CDR2 is YFSETQ. The V segment lost 0 bases and the J segment 7 bases; nucleotides outside the gene matches: 12. The J gene is TRBJ1-2, the V gene TRBV5-1; 7 bases fit TRBD1. This receptor was taken from a man in his forties or fifties in good health and CMV-seropositive. The sequencing sample was made of PBMCs. CDR3 DNA: TGCGCCAGCAGCTTGGCAAGAGGCCGGGACAGTGGTGGCTACACCTTC. This translates into CASSLARGRDSGGYTF.